This T cell receptor beta chain was documented in a study of blood T cell repertoires in COVID-19. On the study more broadly: The cDNA or gDNA used as material had been derived from T cells, B-cell-depleted T cells, or PBMCs.

The data were produced by immunoSEQ multiplex PCR, yet TCRdb's version contains in-frame clones alone and is incomplete. This sample has about 340,000 clones, with roughly 90% found just once. Germline-derived CDR1 and CDR2 are SGHTA and FQGTGA. Trimming pared 5 bases from V and 0 bases from J, leaving 8 bases between. The CDR3 extends over 13 amino acids. It was during active infection that Seattle patients were enrolled and then longitudinally followed. V gene TRBV7-3 combines with J gene TRBJ2-7, with D unresolved. This TCR derives from a woman aged 60-70 years with COVID-19, enrolled during active disease. The sample taken for sequencing was peripheral blood. The CDR3 here is CASSPQSSYEQYF. CDR3 bases: TGTGCCAGCAGCCCACAGAGCTCCTACGAGCAGTACTTC.